A selection of T cell receptor beta chains follows, all from one sample in a study of CD8 T cells in Susac syndrome. MiXCR, applied by TCRdb to the immunoSEQ multiplex PCR reads, yields one record per CDR3 protein. The sample yields just over 150,000 distinct CDR3 sequences, 90% to 95% seen once. Sequencing used CD4+ T cells from PBMCs. Every receptor here comes from a human donor with Susac syndrome. Each CDR3 is given with its conserved first and last residue. The D gene is left open where the match is weak. Not all rows give a size; the values are once, few, many and, for expanded clones, a class.

TRBV10-3	.	TRBJ2-5	.	CAISDGYQETQYF	TGTGCCATCAGTGACGGGTACCAAGAGACCCAGTACTTC
TRBV5-1	TRBD1	TRBJ1-2	.	CASSSSADRAYGYTF	TGCGCCAGCAGCTCGTCGGCCGACAGGGCCTATGGCTACACCTTC
TRBV6-5	TRBD1	TRBJ1-6	.	CASSQTGPLGSLHF	TGTGCCAGCAGCCAGACAGGGCCTCTGGGATCCCTCCACTTT
TRBV24-1	.	TRBJ2-1	.	CATSDSPRGNEQFF	TGTGCCACCAGTGATTCCCCCAGGGGAAATGAGCAGTTCTTC
TRBV6-2/TRBV6-3	TRBD2	TRBJ2-3	.	CASSPQAGLTQYF	TGTGCCAGCAGCCCTCAAGCGGGACTAACGCAGTATTTT
TRBV20-1	.	TRBJ1-6	.	CSARGQTLNSPLHF	TGCAGTGCTAGAGGACAGACTCTTAATTCACCCCTCCACTTT
TRBV7-2	.	TRBJ1-1	.	CASSFPRTEAFF	TGTGCCAGCAGCTTTCCGAGGACAGAAGCTTTCTTT
TRBV5-1	TRBD2	TRBJ2-1	.	CASSLSSGGQYNEQFF	TGCGCCAGCAGCTTGAGTTCGGGGGGTCAATACAATGAGCAGTTCTTC
TRBV6-5	TRBD1	TRBJ1-2	.	CASSYLGGAGGYTF	TGTGCCAGCAGTTACTTAGGGGGCGCCGGCGGCTACACCTTC
TRBV20-1	.	TRBJ2-6	.	CSAVSGANVLTF	TGCAGTGCTGTTAGTGGGGCCAACGTCCTGACTTTC
TRBV23-1	.	TRBJ1-2	.	CASSRIGRRGYTF	TGCGCCAGCAGCCGAATCGGGCGCCGAGGCTACACCTTC
TRBV9	.	TRBJ2-3	.	CASSVVVLDRDTQYF	TGTGCCAGCAGCGTAGTGGTGCTAGATCGAGATACGCAGTATTTT
TRBV20-1	.	TRBJ2-7	.	CSVARGPNGGEQYF	TGCAGTGTGGCCCGGGGGCCGAATGGGGGAGAGCAGTACTTC
TRBV3-1	.	TRBJ1-2	.	CASSQAIQGGYTF	TGTGCCAGCAGCCAAGCGATACAGGGCGGCTACACCTTC
TRBV29-1	TRBD1	TRBJ2-7	.	CSVTGKGYEQYF	TGCAGCGTGACAGGGAAGGGCTACGAGCAGTACTTC
TRBV19	.	TRBJ2-3	.	CASSIAFSTDTQYF	TGTGCCAGTAGTATAGCGTTTAGCACAGATACGCAGTATTTT
TRBV5-4	.	TRBJ2-4	.	CASSFGGADKNIQYF	TGTGCCAGCAGCTTTGGGGGGGCGGACAAAAACATTCAGTACTTC
TRBV7-9	TRBD1	TRBJ2-7	few	CASSSRTGNYEQYF	TGTGCCAGCAGCTCCCGGACAGGGAACTACGAGCAGTACTTC
TRBV16	.	TRBJ2-1	.	CASSQSNGGEQFF	TGTGCCAGCAGCCAATCGAATGGGGGAGAGCAGTTCTTC
TRBV13	TRBD1	TRBJ2-7	.	CASSISGTASYEQYF	TGTGCCAGCAGCATCTCCGGGACAGCCTCCTACGAGCAGTACTTC
TRBV2	.	TRBJ1-1	.	CARRENTEAFF	TGTGCCAGAAGGGAGAACACTGAAGCTTTCTTT
TRBV12-3/TRBV12-4	.	TRBJ1-1	.	CASSPTGSWNTEAFF	TGTGCCAGCAGTCCTACAGGGTCTTGGAACACTGAAGCTTTCTTT
TRBV29-1	.	TRBJ2-3	.	CSVDGEYTDTQYF	TGCAGCGTTGACGGCGAGTACACAGATACGCAGTATTTT
TRBV29-1	.	TRBJ2-1	.	CSAVQGHNEQFF	TGCAGCGCGGTCCAGGGGCACAATGAGCAGTTCTTC
TRBV19	.	TRBJ1-4	.	CASSESVGREKLFF	TGTGCCAGTAGTGAGAGCGTGGGGAGAGAAAAACTGTTTTTT
TRBV29-1	.	TRBJ1-4	.	CSAGSGFNEKLFF	TGCAGCGCCGGGAGCGGGTTTAATGAAAAACTGTTTTTT
TRBV12-5	TRBD1	TRBJ2-5	.	CASGLDRGGQETQYF	TGTGCTAGTGGGCTAGACAGGGGTGGACAAGAGACCCAGTACTTC
TRBV7-6	.	TRBJ1-2	.	CASSHDSRYGYTF	TGTGCCAGCAGTCACGACAGCCGCTATGGCTACACCTTC
TRBV29-1	.	TRBJ2-3	.	CSVLLLTDTQYF	TGCAGCGTTCTCCTTCTCACAGATACGCAGTATTTT
TRBV5-1	.	TRBJ1-5	once	CASRIDTTDQPQHF	TGCGCCAGCAGGATCGACACTACAGATCAGCCCCAGCATTTT
TRBV9	.	TRBJ1-2	.	CASSTRTDADYGYTF	TGTGCCAGCAGCACCCGGACAGATGCAGACTATGGCTACACCTTC
TRBV7-3	.	TRBJ2-1	.	CASSLGGGDNEQFF	TGTGCCAGCAGCTTGGGTGGGGGAGACAATGAGCAGTTCTTC
TRBV6-4	.	TRBJ1-2	.	CASSDGVGSGSGYTF	TGTGCCAGCAGTGACGGAGTTGGCTCAGGAAGCGGCTACACCTTC
TRBV7-2	.	TRBJ1-6	.	CASSLFFSGTPNSPLHF	TGTGCCAGCAGCTTATTCTTCTCCGGGACTCCCAATTCACCCCTCCACTTT
TRBV19	.	TRBJ2-6	.	CASSIGQSGANVLTF	TGTGCCAGTAGTATAGGCCAATCTGGGGCCAACGTCCTGACTTTC
TRBV11-2	.	TRBJ2-3	once	CASSFTTDTQYF	TGTGCCAGCAGCTTCACCACGGATACGCAGTATTTT
TRBV19	.	TRBJ2-3	.	CATRRVSTDTQYF	TGTGCCACCCGCAGGGTCAGCACAGATACGCAGTATTTT
TRBV9	TRBD1	TRBJ1-3	.	CASSVSDRVSGNTIYF	TGTGCCAGCAGCGTATCGGACAGGGTATCCGGAAACACCATATATTTT
TRBV6-5	TRBD2	TRBJ2-3	once	CASSYPSGPGLAGGTDTQYF	TGTGCCAGCAGTTACCCCTCGGGGCCAGGACTAGCGGGGGGCACAGATACGCAGTATTTT
TRBV7-8	.	TRBJ1-5	.	CASSQGRLSNQPQHF	TGTGCCAGCAGCCAAGGCCGTCTTAGCAATCAGCCCCAGCATTTT
TRBV18	.	TRBJ2-5	once	CASSPPAIGETQYF	TGTGCCAGCTCACCCCCGGCGATCGGAGAGACCCAGTACTTC
TRBV7-2	.	TRBJ2-3	.	CASSLGGTTREYF	TGTGCCAGCAGCTTAGGCGGGACCACCCGCGAGTATTTT
TRBV12-3/TRBV12-4	.	TRBJ2-4	.	CASSSYPMTGGHIQYF	TGTGCCAGCAGTTCCTATCCTATGACAGGTGGGCACATTCAGTACTTC
TRBV20-1	.	TRBJ1-5	once	CSARDWGGNQPQHF	TGCAGTGCTAGAGATTGGGGTGGCAATCAGCCCCAGCATTTT
TRBV7-6	TRBD1	TRBJ1-6	.	CASRSMTGTGNSPLHF	TGTGCCAGCAGAAGTATGACCGGGACAGGGAATTCACCCCTCCACTTT
TRBV4-1	.	TRBJ2-5	.	CASSQASQETQYF	TGCGCCAGCAGCCAAGCCAGCCAAGAGACCCAGTACTTC
TRBV2	.	TRBJ1-1	few	CASSEAGAGTEAFF	TGTGCCAGCAGTGAAGCTGGGGCAGGCACTGAAGCTTTCTTT
TRBV20-1	.	TRBJ2-5	.	CSASQTTRETQYF	TGCAGTGCTAGCCAAACCACGAGGGAGACCCAGTACTTC
TRBV15	.	TRBJ2-3	.	CATSKGGAALTDTQYF	TGTGCCACCAGCAAGGGTGGAGCGGCGCTCACAGATACGCAGTATTTT
TRBV7-8	.	TRBJ1-2	.	CASSLTGPTNYGYTF	TGTGCCAGCAGCTTAACAGGGCCAACTAACTATGGCTACACCTTC
TRBV5-1	TRBD2	TRBJ2-3	.	CASSYGLAGGPSTDTQYF	TGCGCCAGCAGCTACGGACTAGCGGGGGGGCCCAGCACAGATACGCAGTATTTT
TRBV7-9	.	TRBJ2-2	.	CATIRGFTGELFF	TGTGCCACCATCCGAGGGTTCACCGGGGAGCTGTTTTTT